The 29 T cell receptor beta chains given below trace back to one sample, sequenced in a study of OX40 agonist ivuxolimab in advanced cancers. Clones were sequenced by immunoSEQ multiplex PCR, and TCRdb holds only the in-frame ones, with some missing. The table shows over 14,000 clones, with about 90% occurring only once. This specimen consisted of CD4+ or CD8+ T cells sorted from blood, obtained in a trial of the OX40 agonist ivuxolimab. All receptors derive from an adult with an advanced solid tumor such as melanoma, head and neck, liver or kidney cancer.

The chain links TRBV7-3 to TRBJ1-3; unclear D gene. V was cut by 7 bases and J by 1 base, with 8 bases left in between. Germline V lookup: CDR1 SGHTA, CDR2 FQGTGA. The CDR3 is made up of 13 amino acids. The CDR3 loop is CASTDLSGNTIYF. CDR3 coding DNA: TGTGCCAGCACGGACCTATCTGGAAACACCATATATTTT.

The chain uses TRBV27 and TRBJ1-2; TRBD1 is a possible D gene (6 bases). V was clipped by 5 bases and J by 4 bases, with 8 bases between them. CDR1 MNHEY and CDR2 SMNVEV come from the germline V gene (reference sequence). This CDR3 has 12 amino acids. CDR3 nucleotide sequence: TGTGCCAGCAGTCCGGACAGCTATGGCTACACCTTC. Translated: CASSPDSYGYTF.

The rearrangement links TRBV11-2 to TRBJ2-1, with TRBD2 matching over 7 bases. With V trimmed by 1 base and J by 8 bases, 11 bases remained unmatched. Germline CDR1 is SGHAT and CDR2 is FQNNGV. The CDR3 is 16 residues long. This CDR3 is CASSLGPGTGGDEQFF. The CDR3 DNA reads TGTGCCAGCAGCTTAGGTCCCGGGACGGGGGGTGATGAGCAGTTCTTC.

In its sample, this clone was seen once. This chain connects TRBV19 to TRBJ1-5; D is perhaps TRBD1 (6 bases). CDR3 size: 17 residues. CDR1 and CDR2 from the germline V gene are LNHDA and SQIVND (reference sequence). The V end lost 3 bases, the J end lost 5 bases, and 20 bases lay between the germline ends. Here the CDR3 DNA reads TGTGCCAGTAGTATTCAGCTTACAGGGCCGGTGCATCAGCCCCAGCATTTT. Protein: CASSIQLTGPVHQPQHF.

V usage is TRBV19 and J usage is TRBJ2-7; TRBD1 or TRBD2 may be the D gene (6 bases each). Germline V gene sequence: CDR1 LNHDA, CDR2 SQIVND (reference sequence). CDR3 length: 14 residues. Trimming took 4 bases from V and 5 from J, leaving 15 bases between them. The CDR3 DNA is TGTGCCAGTAGTAGGGGGGCATGGCAGGACGAGCAGTACTTC. Amino acids: CASSRGAWQDEQYF.

This chain joins TRBV2 and TRBJ2-7; TRBD2 matches 7 bases. J gave up 5 bases and V 3 bases, and 10 bases lay outside the gene matches. The CDR3 totals 15 residues. The germline V gene has CDR1 SNHLY and CDR2 FYNNEI. CDR3 sequence: CASSETSGGADEQYF. CDR3 sequence (DNA): TGTGCCAGCAGTGAGACCTCGGGAGGTGCGGACGAGCAGTACTTC.

The rearrangement uses TRBV29-1 and TRBJ2-1, with D maybe TRBD2 (7 bases). Per the germline V gene, CDR1 is SQVTM and CDR2 is ANQGSEA. The V gene lost 6 bases and the J gene lost 7 bases, with 19 bases spanning the gap. The CDR3 is 14 amino acids. CDR3 sequence reads: CSVAGAALMNEQFF. The CDR3 bases are TGCAGCGTCGCGGGGGCGGCTCTTATGAATGAGCAGTTCTTC.

This clone has a handful of counts. The chain has TRBV29-1 and TRBJ1-1; D not resolved. Per the germline V gene, CDR1 is SQVTM and CDR2 is ANQGSEA. V dropped 0 bases and J dropped 6 bases, with 11 bases sitting between them. The CDR3 consists of 13 residues. The CDR3 DNA is TGCAGCGTTGAAGATCTCGTAGGGCCTGAAGCTTTCTTT. Translated, it gives CSVEDLVGPEAFF.

V usage is TRBV6-1 and J usage is TRBJ1-6, with 8 nucleotides matching TRBD1. CDR3 length: 18 amino acids. V lost 2 bases to trimming and J lost 7 bases; unmatched junction nucleotides: 13. Germline V gene sequence: CDR1 MNHNS, CDR2 SASEGT. In nucleotides, the CDR3 is TGTGCCAGCAGTGAATATCCGGGACAGGATTTAGTAAATTCACCCCTCCACTTT. Translating gives CASSEYPGQDLVNSPLHF.

The chain has TRBV7-9 and TRBJ2-2, with D tentatively TRBD1 or TRBD2 (5 bases each). Between the trimmed V and J ends, which lost 5 bases and 0 bases, there was a span of 13 bases. CDR1 and CDR2 from the germline V gene are SEHNR and FQNEAQ (reference sequence). The CDR3 has 16 amino acids. The CDR3 DNA reads as TGTGCCAGCAGCACCCGGGGCGGAGCGAACACCGGGGAGCTGTTTTTT. This translates into CASSTRGGANTGELFF. Drawing the rest from reference TRBV7-9 and TRBJ2-2, the complete variable domain is DTGVSQNPRHKITKRGQNVTFRCDPISEHNRLYWYRQTLGQGPEFLTYFQNEAQLEKSRLLSDRFSAERPKGSFSTLEIQRTEQGDSAMYLCASSTRGGANTGELFFGEGSRLTVL.

V is TRBV6-5 and J is TRBJ2-1, with TRBD2 matching over 10 bases. With 4 bases clipped from V and 7 bases from J, the junction kept 10 bases outside the gene matches. The germline gives CDR1 MNHEY, CDR2 SVGAGI. There are 16 residues in the CDR3. This CDR3 is CASSFPPSGRSNEQFF. The CDR3 DNA reads TGTGCCAGCAGTTTTCCGCCTAGCGGGAGATCTAATGAGCAGTTCTTC.

This clone was counted once. The chain combines TRBV27 with TRBJ2-7; maybe TRBD1 (8 bases). CDR1 is MNHEY, CDR2 SMNVEV, per germline (reference sequence). The CDR3 runs to 16 residues. Trimming cost V 0 bases and J 3 bases, with 15 bases left between them. CDR3 loop: CASSLSRGTGNYEQYF. The CDR3 coding sequence is TGTGCCAGCAGTTTATCGCGGGGGACAGGTAACTACGAGCAGTACTTC.

This clone has only one observation. The chain employs TRBV19 and TRBJ2-7; D remains unclear. The CDR3 has 13 residues. The germline gives CDR1 LNHDA, CDR2 SQIVND (reference sequence). Trimming left V 3 bases short and J 3 bases short, with 9 bases between. The CDR3: CASSIRGFYEQYF. CDR3 bases: TGTGCCAGTAGTATTCGCGGATTCTACGAGCAGTACTTC.

The rearrangement joins TRBV2 to TRBJ2-2; 8 bases match TRBD2. Germline lookup yields CDR1 SNHLY and CDR2 FYNNEI. With V trimmed by 8 bases and J by 0 bases, 14 bases remained unmatched. There are 18 residues in the CDR3. The CDR3 DNA follows: TGTGCCAGCGGTACGGAAGCGGGGGCGAACGCGAACACCGGGGAGCTGTTTTTT. This translates into CASGTEAGANANTGELFF.

The chain couples TRBV2 to TRBJ1-5, with a tentative D call TRBD1 (5 bases). CDR3 length equals 13 residues. V was shortened by 6 bases and J by 7 bases, with 13 bases between the two germline ends. The germline V gene encodes CDR1 SNHLY and CDR2 FYNNEI. CDR3 in amino acids: CASSLIEGQPQHF. The CDR3 DNA sequence: TGTGCCAGCAGCCTGATCGAGGGGCAGCCCCAGCATTTT.

The V and J genes are TRBV27 and TRBJ2-1; D unclear. Trimming pared 4 bases from V and 7 bases from J, leaving 11 bases between. The germline V gene encodes CDR1 MNHEY and CDR2 SMNVEV (reference sequence). This CDR3 is built from 13 residues. CDR3 residues: CASSSRLANEQFF. The CDR3 nucleotides read TGTGCCAGCAGTTCCCGACTGGCGAATGAGCAGTTCTTC.

The chain is built from TRBV19 and TRBJ2-6, with 13 bases fitting TRBD2. The CDR3 is 18 residues long. V lost 7 bases and J lost 3; bases outside the gene matches: 9. Germline V CDR1 and CDR2: LNHDA, SQIVND (reference sequence). The CDR3 region has the DNA TGTGCCAGTATCACCACCGGGACTAGCGGGATTGGGGCCAACGTCCTGACTTTC. Protein sequence: CASITTGTSGIGANVLTF.

This clone was seen once. This chain connects TRBV27 to TRBJ2-7; possibly TRBD1 for D (5 bases). The germline V gene encodes CDR1 MNHEY and CDR2 SMNVEV (reference sequence). This CDR3 region has 14 residues. Trimming left V 2 bases short and J 4 bases short, with 12 bases between. CDR3 nucleotide sequence: TGTGCCAGCAGTTTAGGTGTAGGGGTTTACGAGCAGTACTTC. Its translation is CASSLGVGVYEQYF.

The CDR3 DNA follows: TGTGCCAGCAGTTACCGGACAGTGAACACTGAAGCTTTCTTT. It specifies CASSYRTVNTEAFF. The chain carries TRBV6-5 and TRBJ1-1, with a possible D match to TRBD1 (6 bases). Deletions cut 2 bases from V and 0 bases from J, with 7 bases between. Per the germline V gene, CDR1 is MNHEY and CDR2 is SVGAGI. This CDR3 is 14 amino acids long.

In this sample, this clone turned up a few times. The chain joins TRBV7-9 to TRBJ2-7; D ambiguous. This CDR3 spans 14 amino acids. Germline V gives CDR1 SEHNR, CDR2 FQNEAQ (reference sequence). V was cut by 0 bases and J by 3 bases, with 9 bases left in between. The CDR3 sequence is CASSLAGLGYEQYF. DNA for the CDR3: TGTGCCAGCAGCTTAGCCGGCTTGGGCTACGAGCAGTACTTC. Together with reference TRBV7-9 and TRBJ2-7, the CDR3 gives the full variable domain: DTGVSQNPRHKITKRGQNVTFRCDPISEHNRLYWYRQTLGQGPEFLTYFQNEAQLEKSRLLSDRFSAERPKGSFSTLEIQRTEQGDSAMYLCASSLAGLGYEQYFGPGTRLTVT.

J is TRBJ2-7 and V is TRBV6-1; possibly TRBD2 for D (5 bases). The CDR3 is made up of 14 amino acids. In germline, CDR1 is MNHNS, CDR2 SASEGT. CDR3 region: CALDLEGPTYEQYF. The CDR3 DNA reads as TGTGCTCTTGATCTTGAGGGCCCAACCTACGAGCAGTACTTC.

The CDR3 sequence is CASRRLGQPNTEAFF. CDR3 nucleotide sequence: TGTGCCAGCAGGCGCCTGGGACAGCCGAACACTGAAGCTTTCTTT. The chain joins TRBV7-9 to TRBJ1-1; 7 nucleotides agree with TRBD1. Germline V gene lookup returns CDR1 SEHNR and CDR2 FQNEAQ (reference sequence). V trimming: 6 bases; J trimming: 1 base; junction bases outside the gene matches: 8. The CDR3 is 15 residues long.

The genes are TRBV5-8 and TRBJ2-1, with D possibly being TRBD1 (6 bases). Germline CDR1 and CDR2: SGHTS and YDEGEE. The CDR3 loop spans 13 amino acids. The V and J ends lost 1 base and 8 bases respectively, with 10 bases between them. The CDR3 sequence is CASSLRGNDEQFF. The CDR3, as DNA: TGTGCCAGCAGCTTGAGGGGGAACGATGAGCAGTTCTTC.

The gene calls are TRBV29-1 and TRBJ2-3; 8 bases match TRBD2. V lost 4 bases and J lost 14; bases outside the gene matches: 5. Germline V gives CDR1 SQVTM, CDR2 ANQGSEA. This CDR3 is 10 amino acids long. Here the CDR3 reads CSVVAGLRYF. The CDR3 bases are TGCAGCGTTGTAGCGGGACTAAGGTATTTT.

The CDR3 DNA sequence: TGTGCCAGCAGTCCCGGGACCCTACAAGAGACCCAGTACTTC. This codes for CASSPGTLQETQYF. The V and J genes are TRBV6-5 and TRBJ2-5, with D possibly called TRBD1 or TRBD2 (5 bases each). Germline V gene lookup returns CDR1 MNHEY and CDR2 SVGAGI. V was clipped by 5 bases and J by 2 bases, with 12 bases between them. This CDR3 region has 14 residues.

The J gene is TRBJ1-2, the V gene TRBV7-9; D is unresolved. This CDR3 has 13 residues. In germline, CDR1 is SEHNR, CDR2 FQNEAQ (reference sequence). Trimming pared 4 bases from V and 8 bases from J, leaving 14 bases between. The CDR3 DNA reads as TGTGCCAGCAGCTCAGGAGGCCTGGAGGGCTACACCTTC. It codes for CASSSGGLEGYTF. Full variable domain (outside the CDR3, taken from reference TRBV7-9 and TRBJ1-2): DTGVSQNPRHKITKRGQNVTFRCDPISEHNRLYWYRQTLGQGPEFLTYFQNEAQLEKSRLLSDRFSAERPKGSFSTLEIQRTEQGDSAMYLCASSSGGLEGYTFGSGTRLTVV.

This chain joins TRBV27 and TRBJ2-1, with D unclear. The ends were cut back, 0 bases at V and 6 bases at J, with 6 bases in the middle. CDR1 and CDR2 from the germline V gene are MNHEY and SMNVEV (reference sequence). This CDR3 is 13 amino acids long. The CDR3 reads CASSLSLSNEQFF. For the CDR3, the DNA is TGTGCCAGCAGTTTATCGCTGTCCAATGAGCAGTTCTTC.

This chain uses TRBV28 with TRBJ2-7; D not certain. CDR3 length: 12 residues. Trimming took 11 bases from V and 2 from J, leaving 13 bases between them. The germline gives CDR1 MDHEN, CDR2 SYDVKM. The CDR3 reads CAVKGRAYEQYF. DNA for the CDR3: TGTGCCGTTAAGGGTCGCGCCTACGAGCAGTACTTC.

The CDR3 loop reads CASSGGLAGFTYEQYF. CDR3 nucleotides: TGTGCCAGCAGTGGGGGTCTAGCGGGCTTTACCTACGAGCAGTACTTC. V gene TRBV27 combines with J gene TRBJ2-7, with 8 bases fitting TRBD2. Germline loops: CDR1 MNHEY, CDR2 SMNVEV (reference sequence). Trimming cost V 5 bases and J 2 bases; bases outside gene matches: 11. The CDR3 runs to 16 residues.